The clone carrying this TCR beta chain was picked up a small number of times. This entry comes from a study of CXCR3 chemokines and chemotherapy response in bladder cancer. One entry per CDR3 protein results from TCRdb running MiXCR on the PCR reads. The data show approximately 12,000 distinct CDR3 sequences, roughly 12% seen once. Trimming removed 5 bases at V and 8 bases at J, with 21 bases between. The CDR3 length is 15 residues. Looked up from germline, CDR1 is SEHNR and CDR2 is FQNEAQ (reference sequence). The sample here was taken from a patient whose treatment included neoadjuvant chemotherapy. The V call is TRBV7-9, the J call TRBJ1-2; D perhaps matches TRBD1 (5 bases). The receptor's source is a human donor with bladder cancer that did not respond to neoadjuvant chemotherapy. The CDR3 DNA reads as TGTGCCAGCAGCCCGATGATCTACCAGGGTTACGGCTACACCTTC. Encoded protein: CASSPMIYQGYGYTF.